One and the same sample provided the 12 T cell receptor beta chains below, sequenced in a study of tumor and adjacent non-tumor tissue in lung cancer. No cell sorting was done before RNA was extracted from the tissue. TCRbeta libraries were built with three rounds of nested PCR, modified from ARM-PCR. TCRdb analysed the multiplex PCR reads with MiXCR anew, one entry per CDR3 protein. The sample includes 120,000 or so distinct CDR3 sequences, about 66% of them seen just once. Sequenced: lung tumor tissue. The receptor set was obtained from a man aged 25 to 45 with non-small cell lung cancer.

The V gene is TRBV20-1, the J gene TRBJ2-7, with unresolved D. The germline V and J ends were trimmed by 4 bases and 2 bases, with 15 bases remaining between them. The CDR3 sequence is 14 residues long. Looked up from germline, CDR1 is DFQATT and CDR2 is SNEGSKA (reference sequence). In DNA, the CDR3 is TGCAGTGCTAATAAGCCGGGTCAAGCCTACGAGCAGTACTTC. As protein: CSANKPGQAYEQYF.

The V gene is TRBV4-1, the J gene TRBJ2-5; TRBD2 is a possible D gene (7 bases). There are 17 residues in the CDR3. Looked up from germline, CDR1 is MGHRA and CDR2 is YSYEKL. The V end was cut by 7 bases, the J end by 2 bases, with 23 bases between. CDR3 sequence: CASNHLLEGGLQETQYF. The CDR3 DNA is TGCGCCAGCAACCATCTCCTTGAGGGGGGGCTGCAAGAGACCCAGTACTTC.

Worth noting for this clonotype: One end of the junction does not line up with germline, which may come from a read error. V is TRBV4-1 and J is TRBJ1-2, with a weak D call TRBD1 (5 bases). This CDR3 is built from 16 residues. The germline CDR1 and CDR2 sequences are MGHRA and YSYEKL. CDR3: CASGHGRDSFGYGYTF. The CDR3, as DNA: TGCGCCAGCGGCCACGGCAGGGATTCGTTCGGCTACGGCTACACCTTC.

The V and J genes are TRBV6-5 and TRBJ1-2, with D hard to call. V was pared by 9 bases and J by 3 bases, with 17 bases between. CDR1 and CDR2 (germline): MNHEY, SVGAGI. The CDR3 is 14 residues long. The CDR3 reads CASSPVGCDYGYTF. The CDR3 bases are TGTGCCAGTAGCCCGGTGGGGTGCGACTATGGCTACACCTTC.

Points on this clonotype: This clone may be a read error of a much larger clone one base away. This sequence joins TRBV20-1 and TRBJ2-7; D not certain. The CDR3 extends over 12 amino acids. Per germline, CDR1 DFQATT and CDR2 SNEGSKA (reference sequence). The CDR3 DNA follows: TGCAGTGCTTCCGAAACTTCCGGCGAGCATTACTTC. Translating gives CSASETSGEHYF.

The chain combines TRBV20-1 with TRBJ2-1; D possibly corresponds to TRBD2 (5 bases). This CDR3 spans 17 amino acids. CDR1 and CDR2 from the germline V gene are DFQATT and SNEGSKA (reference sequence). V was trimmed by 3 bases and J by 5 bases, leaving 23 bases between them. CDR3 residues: CSASPLSSGWPHNEQFF. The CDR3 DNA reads TGCAGTGCTAGTCCCCTTAGCTCGGGATGGCCCCACAATGAGCAGTTCTTC.

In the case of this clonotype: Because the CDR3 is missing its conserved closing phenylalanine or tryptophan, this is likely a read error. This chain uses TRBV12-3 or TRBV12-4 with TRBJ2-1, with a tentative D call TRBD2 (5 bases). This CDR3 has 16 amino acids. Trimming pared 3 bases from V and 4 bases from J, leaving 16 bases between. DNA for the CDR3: TGTGCCAGCAGTTTGCTTGGTCCGGGATCTTACAATGAGCAGTTCTTA. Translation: CASSLLGPGSYNEQFL.

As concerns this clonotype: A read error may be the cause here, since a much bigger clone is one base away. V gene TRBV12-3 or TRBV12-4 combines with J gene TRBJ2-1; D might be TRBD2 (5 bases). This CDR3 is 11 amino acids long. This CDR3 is CPSSSRGEQFF. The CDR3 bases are TGTCCCAGCAGCTCCCGGGGTGAGCAGTTCTTC.

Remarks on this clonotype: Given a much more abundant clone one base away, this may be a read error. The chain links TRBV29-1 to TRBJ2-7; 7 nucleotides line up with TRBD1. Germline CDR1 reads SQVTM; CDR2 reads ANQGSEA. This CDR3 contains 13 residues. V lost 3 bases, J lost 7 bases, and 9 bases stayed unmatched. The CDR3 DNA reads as TGCAGCGTTGATGGGACAGCAACGGGGGAGCAGTACTTC. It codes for CSVDGTATGEQYF.

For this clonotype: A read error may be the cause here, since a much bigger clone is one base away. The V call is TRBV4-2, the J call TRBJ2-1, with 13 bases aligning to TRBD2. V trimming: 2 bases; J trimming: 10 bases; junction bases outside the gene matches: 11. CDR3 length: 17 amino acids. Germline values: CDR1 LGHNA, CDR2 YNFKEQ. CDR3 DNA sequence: TGTGCCAGCAGCCAACACGGACTAGCGGGGGCCTGGGAAGAGCAGTTCTTC. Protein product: CASSQHGLAGAWEEQFF.

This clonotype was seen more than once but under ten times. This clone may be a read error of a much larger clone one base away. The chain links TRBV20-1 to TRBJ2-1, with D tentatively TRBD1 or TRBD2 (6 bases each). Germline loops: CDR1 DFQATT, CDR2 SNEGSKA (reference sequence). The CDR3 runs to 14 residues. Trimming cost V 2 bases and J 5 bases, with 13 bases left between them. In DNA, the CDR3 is TGCAGTGCTAGAACGACGGGGGCGAACAATGAGCAGTTCTTC. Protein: CSARTTGANNEQFF.

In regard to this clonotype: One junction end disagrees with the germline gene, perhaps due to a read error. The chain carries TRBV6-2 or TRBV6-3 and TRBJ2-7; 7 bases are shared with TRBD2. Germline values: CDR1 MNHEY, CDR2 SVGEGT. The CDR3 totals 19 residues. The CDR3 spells CANSYSGLTGGPSLYEQYF. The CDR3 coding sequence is TGTGCCAACAGTTACTCCGGACTAACGGGAGGCCCTTCTCTCTACGAGCAGTACTTC.